Below, 11 T cell receptor beta chains from the same sample are listed, as sequenced in a study of graft-versus-host responses after intestinal transplantation. The antigens for these receptors are not known. Clones were sequenced by immunoSEQ multiplex PCR, and TCRdb holds only the in-frame ones, with some missing. This sample has some 140,000 clones, with over 85% found just once. Source: unstimulated CD4+ T cells sorted from spleen or lymph node cells, taken before intestinal transplant. These receptors were obtained from a human donor who received an intestinal transplant.

J is TRBJ2-7 and V is TRBV27; 7 positions match TRBD1. Germline V gene data show CDR1 as MNHEY and CDR2 as SMNVEV (reference sequence). This CDR3 has 17 amino acids. Losses at the gene ends were 3 bases for V and 1 base for J; bases not matched to a gene: 12. The CDR3 sequence: CASSFSRGRGPSYEQYF. CDR3 nucleotides: TGTGCCAGCAGTTTTTCTCGGGGTAGGGGGCCATCCTACGAGCAGTACTTC.

The CDR3 protein is CASSPGDGRGIFF. The DNA of the CDR3 is TGTGCCAGCAGCCCCGGGGACGGGAGGGGGATTTTCTTT. V and J are TRBV11-3 and TRBJ1-1; D is possibly TRBD1 (6 bases). V was pared by 5 bases and J by 13 bases, with 20 bases between. Germline V gene lookup returns CDR1 SGHNT and CDR2 YENEEA. The CDR3 is 13 residues long. The whole variable domain, remainder taken from reference TRBV11-3 and TRBJ1-1, is EAGVVQSPRYKIIEKKQPVAFWCNPISGHNTLYWYLQNLGQGPELLIRYENEEAVDDSQLPKDRFSAERLKGVDSTLKIQPAELGDSAVYLCASSPGDGRGIFFGQGTRLTVV.

The chain uses TRBV10-1 and TRBJ1-1; a weak D match, TRBD1 (6 bases). V lost 6 bases to trimming and J lost 4 bases, with 15 bases between them. Germline CDR1 and CDR2: WNHNN and SYGVQD (reference sequence). The CDR3 loop spans 14 amino acids. The CDR3 sequence is CASSQDSFSTEAFF. The CDR3 nucleotides are TGCGCCAGCAGCCAGGACAGCTTTTCCACTGAAGCTTTCTTT.

V gene TRBV22-1 combines with J gene TRBJ1-1. TRBV22-1 is recorded as a pseudogene. There are 15 residues in the CDR3. The CDR3 DNA sequence: TGTCCTGGGAGCGCACGTAGGCGGGAGAACACTGAAGCTTTCTTT. Translating it yields CPGSARRRENTEAFF.

The chain joins TRBV30 to TRBJ1-2; perhaps TRBD1 as D (5 bases). The germline gives CDR1 GTSNPN, CDR2 SVGIG (reference sequence). The CDR3 totals 12 residues. Trimming shortened V by 3 bases and J by 4 bases, and 9 bases separated the two germline ends. The CDR3 bases are TGTGCCTGGAGCGTGACAGCCTATGGCTACACCTTC. Translation gives CAWSVTAYGYTF.

The rearrangement uses TRBV6-5 and TRBJ1-5; D perhaps matches TRBD1 (6 bases). Germline V lookup: CDR1 MNHEY, CDR2 SVGAGI. Trimming left V 2 bases short and J 6 bases short, with 14 bases between. This CDR3 region has 15 residues. CDR3 amino acids: CASSYEQGMGQPQHF. CDR3 nucleotides: TGTGCCAGCAGTTACGAGCAGGGGATGGGTCAGCCCCAGCATTTT.

The chain combines TRBV12-1 with TRBJ1-5; TRBD1 is the table's D call, not checked against the DNA. TRBV12-1 is a pseudogene locus. CDR3 length: 15 residues. The CDR3 DNA follows: TGTGCCAGCAGCTTTGTGGACAGGGCCTATCAGCCCCAGCATTTT. Its protein is CASSFVDRAYQPQHF.

The chain couples TRBV5-8 to TRBJ1-5, with 9 bases that match TRBD1. CDR1 is SGHTS, CDR2 YDEGEE, per germline. The CDR3 length is 18 residues. After removal of 3 bases from V and 6 bases from J, the junction contained 16 bases not matched to a gene. CDR3 nucleotides: TGTGCCAGCAGCTCGACCCTGAACGTGGACAGGGGCCGTCAGCCCCAGCATTTT. Residues: CASSSTLNVDRGRQPQHF.

V is TRBV2 and J is TRBJ2-3; 10 bases line up with TRBD1. CDR3 length equals 14 residues. Germline loops: CDR1 SNHLY, CDR2 FYNNEI. J lost 9 bases, V lost 6 bases, and 9 bases had no gene match. DNA of the CDR3: TGTGCCAGCAGCCCCGGGACAGGGGAGGGCACGCAGTATTTT. Protein product: CASSPGTGEGTQYF.

The chain recombines TRBV7-6 with TRBJ2-3, with D tentatively TRBD2 (6 bases). The CDR3 runs to 18 residues. Trimming took 3 bases from V and 6 from J, leaving 25 bases between them. The germline V gene has CDR1 SGHVS and CDR2 FNYEAQ. CDR3 nucleotides: TGTGCCAGCAGCTTTGTAGGGAACCTCGGGGGAGGAGGGGATACGCAGTATTTT. It encodes CASSFVGNLGGGGDTQYF.

The chain has TRBV6-5 and TRBJ2-7; D is unclear. Trimming removed 0 bases at V and 2 bases at J, with 14 bases between. CDR3 length: 16 residues. CDR1 is MNHEY, CDR2 SVGAGI, per germline. The CDR3 coding sequence is TGTGCCAGCAGTTACTCGCCGAATTCTGGCGCCTACGAGCAGTACTTC. It specifies CASSYSPNSGAYEQYF.